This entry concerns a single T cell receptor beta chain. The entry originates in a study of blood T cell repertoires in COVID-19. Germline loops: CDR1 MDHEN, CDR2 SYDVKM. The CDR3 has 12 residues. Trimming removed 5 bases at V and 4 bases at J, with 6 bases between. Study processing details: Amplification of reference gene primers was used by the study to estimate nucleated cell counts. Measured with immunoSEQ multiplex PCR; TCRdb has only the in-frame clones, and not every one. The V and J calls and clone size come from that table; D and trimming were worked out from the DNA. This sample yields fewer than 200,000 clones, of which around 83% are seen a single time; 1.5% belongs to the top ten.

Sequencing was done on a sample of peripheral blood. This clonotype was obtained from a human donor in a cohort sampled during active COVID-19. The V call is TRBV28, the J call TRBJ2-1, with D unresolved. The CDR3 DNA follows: TGTGCCAGCAGTCTTCAGTACAATGAGCAGTTCTTC. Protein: CASSLQYNEQFF.